This T cell receptor (beta chain) derives from a study of cytomegalovirus exposure and HLA in healthy donors. Regarding the study as a whole: An analysis that was carried out later associated some 17,000 TCR beta sequences with HLA alleles at 0.05 false discovery rate. When a later analysis was performed, an Asian-associated ancestry cluster reportedly had fewer N-insertions than the approximately 700-donor mean.

It was healthy bone marrow donors who served as donors. On this clone itself: Its antigen is still unknown.

Both 60 Vbeta primers and 13 Jbeta primers went into the PCR. Clones were read by immunoSEQ multiplex PCR, and TCRdb kept only the in-frame ones, dropping some. This table holds 140,000 or so clones, roughly 76% found once. Germline loops: CDR1 SGHDT, CDR2 YYEEEE. With 1 base removed from V and 0 bases from J, the gap between germline ends came to 11 bases. The CDR3 spans 15 residues. The receptor was derived from a female donor in good health and CMV-seronegative. The sample consisted of PBMCs. V and J are TRBV5-6 and TRBJ2-7; tentative D call: TRBD2 (6 bases). CDR3 loop: CASSLTAGSSYEQYF. The CDR3 bases are TGTGCCAGCAGCTTGACTGCCGGGAGCTCCTACGAGCAGTACTTC.